This is a list of T cell receptor beta chains from one sample in a study of T cell responses to AZD1222 COVID-19 vaccine. Sequencing was performed with immunoSEQ multiplex PCR; in TCRdb, only in-frame clones are kept and a portion is missing. Of about 70,000 clones listed, 80% to 85% are singletons. Specimen: peripheral blood, collected on day 0 of AZD1222 vaccination. Receptors originate from an adult in good health. Each CDR3 is given with its conserved first and last residue. D genes are given only for firm matches.

TRBJ1-5 . TRBV7-2 TGTGCCAGCAGCTTAGCTGGGACAAATAGCAATCAGCCCCAGCATTTT CASSLAGTNSNQPQHF
TRBJ1-4 . TRBV5-6 TGTGCCAGCAGCTTGGCGGGCCAGAGCTACGCAACTAATGAAAAACTGTTTTTT CASSLAGQSYATNEKLFF
TRBJ1-5 . TRBV12-3/TRBV12-4 TGTGCCAGCAGTTTATTGGGGCAGCCCCAGCATTTT CASSLLGQPQHF
TRBJ2-1 TRBD2 TRBV15 TGTGCCACCAGCAGAGATCGGGCGGGGGGGCCCAATGAGCAGTTCTTC CATSRDRAGGPNEQFF
TRBJ1-1 TRBD1 TRBV9 TGTGCCAGCAGCGGGCCCCAGGGGGCGGTCACTGAAGCTTTCTTT CASSGPQGAVTEAFF
TRBJ2-3 TRBD2 TRBV7-2 TGTGCCAGCAGCTTGGGACTAGCGGGGGGTTTGGTCGCAGATACGCAGTATTTT CASSLGLAGGLVADTQYF
TRBJ1-5 . TRBV4-1 TGCGCCAGCAGCCGAAGTGAGGCAGGGTTTCGTCAGCCCCAGCATTTT CASSRSEAGFRQPQHF
TRBJ1-1 TRBD1 TRBV3-1/TRBV3-2 TGTGCCAGCAGCCTCACAGGGGAGGCTTTCTTT CASSLTGEAFF
TRBJ1-1 . TRBV19 TGTGCCAGTAGTGCCTCCGGACAGATGAACACTGAAGCTTTCTTT CASSASGQMNTEAFF
TRBJ1-6 . TRBV7-2 TGTGCCAGCAGCCGGCGAAATAATTCACCCCTCCACTTT CASSRRNNSPLHF
TRBJ2-7 . TRBV27 TGTGCCAGCAGTTCGGGGAGGTTGTACGAGCAGTACTTC CASSSGRLYEQYF
TRBJ2-5 . TRBV6-5 TGTGCCAGCAGTAGTCAGAGCCAAGAGACCCAGTACTTC CASSSQSQETQYF
TRBJ2-6 . TRBV18 TGTGCCAGCTCACCACAGGGGCACTCTGGGGCCAACGTCCTGACTTTC CASSPQGHSGANVLTF
TRBJ1-5 . TRBV3-1/TRBV3-2 TGTGCCAGCAGCCAAGGCCCCAGTCAGCCCCAGCATTTT CASSQGPSQPQHF
TRBJ1-1 . TRBV14 TGTGCCAGCACTGGTCCTCACATGAACACTGAAGCTTTCTTT CASTGPHMNTEAFF
TRBJ2-2 TRBD1 TRBV4-3 TGCGCCAGCAGCCAAGATTTTAGGACAGGCGATCCCACCGGGGAGCTGTTTTTT CASSQDFRTGDPTGELFF
TRBJ2-3 TRBD2 TRBV7-2 TGTGCCAGCAGCTCAGGACTAGCCACAGATACGCAGTATTTT CASSSGLATDTQYF
TRBJ1-2 TRBD1 TRBV25-1 TGTGCCAGCAGGGGGACAGTTAACTATGGCTACACCTTC CASRGTVNYGYTF
TRBJ2-7 . TRBV5-1 TGCGCCAGCAGCTATCTAGGTACCCCAAACTCCTACGAGCAGTACTTC CASSYLGTPNSYEQYF